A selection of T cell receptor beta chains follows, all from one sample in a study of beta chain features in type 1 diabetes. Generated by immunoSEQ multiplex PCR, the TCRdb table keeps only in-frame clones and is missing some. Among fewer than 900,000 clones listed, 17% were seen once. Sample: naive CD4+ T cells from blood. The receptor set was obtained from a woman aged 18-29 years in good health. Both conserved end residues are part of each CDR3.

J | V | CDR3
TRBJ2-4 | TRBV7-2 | CASSPRDRGEAGKNIQYF
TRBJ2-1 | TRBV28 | CASSTSMLARTPYNEQFF
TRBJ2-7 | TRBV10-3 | CAISLAAYEQYF
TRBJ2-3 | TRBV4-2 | CASSRNTDTQYF
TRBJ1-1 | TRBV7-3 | CASSLTLNTEAFF
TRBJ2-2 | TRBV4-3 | CASSQVGVISGELFF
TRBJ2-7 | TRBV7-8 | CASSISELTYEQYF
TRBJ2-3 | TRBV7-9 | CASSLAGGTDTQYF
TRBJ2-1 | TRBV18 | CASSPAGTSGRKYNEQFF
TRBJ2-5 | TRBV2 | CASSNRQTAQGTQYF
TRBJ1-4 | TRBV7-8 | CASSLGPTGGNEKLFF
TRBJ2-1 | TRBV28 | CASSPDRLYNEQFF
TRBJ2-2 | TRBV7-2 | CASSFGGTNTGELFF
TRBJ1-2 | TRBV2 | CASGAGIYGYTF
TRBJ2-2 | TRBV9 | CACSRDPGEGELFF
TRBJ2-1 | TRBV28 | CASRSPGLVYNEQFF
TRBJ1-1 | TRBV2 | CAGTGANTEAFF
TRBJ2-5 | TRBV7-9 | CASSLQGSGETQYF
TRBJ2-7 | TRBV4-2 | CASSQEGTGTYEQYF
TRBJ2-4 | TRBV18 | CASSLTPGLAGAGNIQYF
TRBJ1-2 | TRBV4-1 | CASSQVTSGGGYTF
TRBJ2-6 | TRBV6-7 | CASSYNGTGGVCGANVLTF
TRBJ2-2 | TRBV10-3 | CAISRTSGDNTGELFF